This entry features one TCR beta chain sequence. Assay: immunoSEQ multiplex PCR; the TCRdb copy retains only in-frame clones and omits some. The repertoire holds 120,000 to 150,000 clones, with around four fifths as singletons. The data originate from a study of blood T cell repertoires in COVID-19. Germline-derived CDR1 and CDR2 are LGHDT and YNNKEL (reference sequence). The length of the CDR3 is 14 residues. With 1 base removed from V and 3 bases from J, the gap between germline ends came to 9 bases. This TCR was sampled from a woman in her forties with active or convalescent COVID-19. Sequencing was performed on peripheral blood. This rearrangement joins TRBV3-1 (or the pseudogene TRBV3-2) to TRBJ2-5, with D uncertain. The CDR3 region is CASSQVRLKETQYF. DNA for the CDR3: TGTGCCAGCAGCCAAGTCCGGTTAAAAGAGACCCAGTACTTC.